A selection of T cell receptor beta chains follows, all from one sample in a study of persistence of HIV-infected CD4 T cells. Antigens for these TCRs are unknown. Measured with immunoSEQ multiplex PCR; TCRdb has only the in-frame clones, and not every one. The table includes tens of thousands of clones, approximately 79% detected once. The specimen was CD4+ T cells sorted from PBMCs after roughly 17-hour stimulation, collected from a patient who received antiretroviral therapy. These receptors were taken from an adult man with HIV who was CMV-seropositive. The CDR3 runs from the conserved cysteine through the conserved F or W. Each record gives: V gene, J gene, D gene, clone size, CDR3 DNA, CDR3 protein. A D gene is named only where the DNA matches it firmly. Only some rows state a clone size, as once, few, many or a class for expanded clones.

>TRBV9|TRBJ2-3|NA|NA
TGTGCCAGCAGCCCTAACTGGGGGGTTGGCACAGATACGCAGTATTTT
CASSPNWGVGTDTQYF
>TRBV7-2|TRBJ2-6|NA|NA
TGTGCCAGCAGCTCGACAGTTACTGGGGCCAACGTCCTGACTTTC
CASSSTVTGANVLTF
>TRBV7-8|TRBJ1-6|NA|few
TGTGCCAGCAGCTTAGATGATAATTCACCCCTCCACTTT
CASSLDDNSPLHF
>TRBV7-9|TRBJ2-3|NA|NA
TGTGCCAGCAGCCCCCGAGGCGGGGGCCCCACAGATACGCAGTATTTT
CASSPRGGGPTDTQYF
>TRBV7-9|TRBJ2-3|TRBD2|NA
TGTGCCAGCAGCTTGAGGACTAGCGGGGCGGTAGATACGCAGTATTTT
CASSLRTSGAVDTQYF
>TRBV6-5|TRBJ1-5|NA|NA
TGTGCCACTCGTAGGGTGGAGCAGCCCCAGCATTTT
CATRRVEQPQHF
>TRBV2|TRBJ1-6|NA|NA
TGTGCCAGCAGGCGGGGGGGGAATTCACCCCTCCACTTT
CASRRGGNSPLHF
>TRBV6-1|TRBJ1-2|NA|NA
TGTGCCAGCAGTGAAGGCGACAGGAGCGGCGGCTATGGCTACACCTTC
CASSEGDRSGGYGYTF
>TRBV19|TRBJ2-2|NA|few
TGTGCCAGTAGTATCCGGTGGATGGACACCGGGGAGCTGTTTTTT
CASSIRWMDTGELFF
>TRBV5-1|TRBJ1-4|TRBD1|NA
TGCGCCAGCAGCCAGACAGGGGCCAATGAAAAACTGTTTTTT
CASSQTGANEKLFF
>TRBV6-2/TRBV6-3|TRBJ2-6|TRBD2|NA
TGTGCCAGCAGTTACCTAGCGGGGGGCTCCGGGGCCAACGTCCTGACTTTC
CASSYLAGGSGANVLTF
>TRBV6-1|TRBJ2-4|NA|few
TGTGCCAGCAGTGATAGACTAGGGGGAGCCAAAAACATTCAGTACTTC
CASSDRLGGAKNIQYF
>TRBV13|TRBJ2-7|TRBD2|NA
TGTGCCAGCAGCCCCCGGACTAGCGGTACCTACGAGCAGTACTTC
CASSPRTSGTYEQYF
>TRBV14|TRBJ1-1|NA|NA
TGTGCCAGCAGCGAGAATGTGGGTCACACTGAAGCTTTCTTT
CASSENVGHTEAFF
>TRBV5-1|TRBJ2-7|NA|NA
TGCGCCAGCAGCTTGGCCGGGACCGTCACCTCCGAGCAGTACTTC
CASSLAGTVTSEQYF
>TRBV7-9|TRBJ1-1|NA|NA
TGTGCCAGCAAGCAGGGGCTTATGAACACTGAAGCTTTCTTT
CASKQGLMNTEAFF